This entry lists 22 T cell receptor beta chains sequenced from one sample in a study of response to subunit inactivated influenza vaccine (dated by TCRdb to about 2018). Library prep was done by RT-PCR. Sequencing was performed on an Illumina HiSeq 2500. TCRdb itself trimmed the public reads at Q25 with fastp, ran MiXCR and retained productive beta chains. Merged by CDR3 protein, the rows form single entries marked with the most common genes and DNA. In this sample the table shows 300,000 to 350,000 distinct CDR3 sequences, 20% to 25% of which occur a single time. The top ten constitute about 10% of the sample. The material sequenced was PBMCs from blood, taken 21 months after vaccination. Receptor source: a man in his fifties or sixties who received an inactivated influenza vaccine. Donor details come from another sample of the same person, matched by shared clones.

The chain has TRBV20-1 and TRBJ1-5, with D uncertain. Trimming left V 0 bases short and J 1 base short, with 13 bases between. This CDR3 has 16 residues. CDR1 DFQATT and CDR2 SNEGSKA come from the germline V gene (reference sequence). The CDR3 DNA is TGCAGTGCTAGAGACCCGGGGTACGGGAGCAATCAGCCCCAGCATTTT. Translated: CSARDPGYGSNQPQHF.

The CDR3 spells CASSPERTQGSGYTF. CDR3 bases: TGTGCCAGCAGCCCGGAGAGAACACAGGGAAGCGGCTACACCTTC. V usage is TRBV5-4 and J usage is TRBJ1-2, with D tentatively TRBD1 (6 bases). Germline CDR1 is SGHNT and CDR2 is YYREEE (reference sequence). The CDR3 length is 15 residues. V was cut by 4 bases and J by 8 bases, with 21 bases left in between.

This clonotype was counted between two and nine times. As DNA, the CDR3 is TGTGCCACCAGTGATCCAGGATCCACAGATACGCAGTATTTT. It codes for CATSDPGSTDTQYF. The rearrangement links TRBV24-1 to TRBJ2-3; D call uncertain. The germline V gene has CDR1 KGHDR and CDR2 SFDVKD. Trimming removed 3 bases from V and 2 bases from J, with 8 bases in between. The CDR3 spans 14 residues.

On this clonotype itself: Without the conserved terminal phenylalanine or tryptophan, this CDR3 likely stems from a read error. For the CDR3, the DNA is TGTGCCATCAGTGACCTCGGGGTAGGCAATCAGCCCCAGCATTCT. This sequence encodes CAISDLGVGNQPQHS. The chain carries TRBV10-3 and TRBJ1-5; D is undetermined. The ends were cut back, 3 bases at V and 2 bases at J, with 11 bases in the middle. Germline V CDR1 and CDR2: ENHRY, SYGVKD. The CDR3 extends over 15 amino acids.

The rearrangement joins TRBV14 to TRBJ1-2, with 9 nucleotides matching TRBD1. The trim removed 4 bases at V and 5 bases at J, leaving 8 bases unmatched. The CDR3 has 15 amino acids. The germline V gene encodes CDR1 SGHDN and CDR2 FVKESK. For the CDR3, the DNA is TGTGCCAGCAGCCTCACGACAGGGGGGATTTATGGCTACACCTTC. This gives the protein CASSLTTGGIYGYTF.

This clonotype appeared a few times. V is TRBV4-3 and J is TRBJ2-7; a weak D match, TRBD2 (5 bases). The CDR3 has 14 amino acids. Germline-derived CDR1 and CDR2 are LGHNA and YSLEER. V lost 4 bases and J lost 1, with 11 bases in between. CDR3 region: CASSRWTESYEQYF. DNA of the CDR3: TGCGCCAGCAGCCGTTGGACTGAGTCCTACGAGCAGTACTTC.

V usage is TRBV28 and J usage is TRBJ1-1, with D uncertain. Germline CDR1 reads MDHEN; CDR2 reads SYDVKM. This CDR3 is built from 12 residues. V was clipped by 5 bases and J by 0 bases, with 4 bases between them. CDR3 DNA: TGTGCCAGCAGTGGGTTGAACACTGAAGCTTTCTTT. Its translation is CASSGLNTEAFF.

This clonotype has a count of ten or more. The chain joins TRBV12-3 or TRBV12-4 to TRBJ1-6; tentative D call: TRBD1 (5 bases). Trimming left V 4 bases short and J 9 bases short, with 13 bases between. The CDR3 runs 14 residues. This CDR3 is CASSSWTDISPLHF. The DNA of the CDR3 is TGTGCCAGCAGTTCCTGGACGGACATTTCACCCCTCCACTTT.

This chain's CDR3 is CASSPDRDPRGGYTF. CDR3 sequence (DNA): TGTGCCAGCAGCCCAGACAGGGACCCAAGGGGTGGCTACACCTTC. The chain couples TRBV7-9 to TRBJ1-2; TRBD1 agrees at 7 bases. Germline CDR1 reads SEHNR; CDR2 reads FQNEAQ (reference sequence). The trim removed 5 bases at V and 7 bases at J, leaving 13 bases unmatched. The CDR3 consists of 15 residues.

This rearrangement joins TRBV18 to TRBJ1-1, with a possible D match to TRBD1 (5 bases). CDR1 is KGHSH and CDR2 is LQKENI in the germline V gene. The CDR3 runs to 15 residues. V lost 0 bases to trimming and J lost 3 bases, with 11 bases between them. CDR3: CASSPPGGGYTEAFF. The CDR3 DNA reads TGTGCCAGCTCACCACCGGGGGGAGGATACACTGAAGCTTTCTTT.

This chain links TRBV28 with TRBJ2-2; D uncertain. In germline, CDR1 is MDHEN, CDR2 SYDVKM. The CDR3 covers 16 residues. V dropped 3 bases and J dropped 0 bases, with 11 bases sitting between them. The CDR3 region is CASSFPWTANTGELFF. DNA of the CDR3: TGTGCCAGCAGTTTCCCATGGACGGCGAACACCGGGGAGCTGTTTTTT.

This clonotype was observed a few times. The gene calls are TRBV20-1 and TRBJ1-6; 7 positions match TRBD1. Germline loops: CDR1 DFQATT, CDR2 SNEGSKA (reference sequence). Trimming removed 6 bases from V and 7 bases from J; junction bases left unmatched: 12. The CDR3 length is 15 residues. CDR3 nucleotides: TGCAGTGCCACATCAAACAGGGGAGGGAATTCACCCCTCCACTTT. Translated: CSATSNRGGNSPLHF.

This clonotype has more than one count but fewer than ten. The rearrangement uses TRBV12-3 or TRBV12-4 and TRBJ2-3; no firm D call. This CDR3 is built from 12 residues. Trimming cost V 4 bases and J 3 bases, with 5 bases left between them. The CDR3 is CASSSATDTQYF. CDR3 nucleotide sequence: TGTGCCAGCAGTTCCGCAACAGATACGCAGTATTTT.

The chain is built from TRBV5-1 and TRBJ2-5; 7 bases line up with TRBD2. CDR1 and CDR2 (germline): SGHRS, YFSETQ. The length of the CDR3 is 14 residues. V gave up 2 bases and J gave up 4 bases; unmatched junction bases: 5. The CDR3: CASSFGGNRETQYF. The CDR3 region has the DNA TGCGCCAGCAGCTTCGGGGGGAATCGAGAGACCCAGTACTTC.

This clonotype was observed a handful of times. The chain is built from TRBV5-1 and TRBJ1-1; the D gene is possibly TRBD1 (5 bases). The CDR3 extends over 15 amino acids. Germline V gene lookup returns CDR1 SGHRS and CDR2 YFSETQ. With 3 bases removed from V and 5 bases from J, the gap between germline ends came to 17 bases. This chain's CDR3 is CASSWGDRGRTEAFF. CDR3 nucleotides: TGCGCCAGCAGCTGGGGTGACCGGGGGAGGACTGAAGCTTTCTTT.

CDR3 protein: CASSHLKNENRGNTIYF. The CDR3, as DNA: TGCGCCAGCAGTCACCTCAAAAATGAAAACAGGGGAAACACCATATATTTT. This chain joins TRBV23-1 and TRBJ1-3; tentatively, D is TRBD1 (5 bases). TRBV23-1 has ORF status, its function being uncertain. The CDR3 is 17 amino acids. V was trimmed by 3 bases and J by 4 bases, leaving 19 bases between them.

This clonotype has more than one count but fewer than ten. V gene TRBV2 combines with J gene TRBJ2-5; D is perhaps TRBD1 (5 bases). The germline V and J ends were trimmed by 4 bases and 5 bases, with 14 bases remaining between them. This CDR3 is 14 amino acids long. CDR1 and CDR2 from the germline V gene are SNHLY and FYNNEI. CDR3: CASSGPMGHETQYF. The CDR3 bases are TGTGCCAGCAGTGGGCCCATGGGGCACGAGACCCAGTACTTC.

The chain is built from TRBV20-1 and TRBJ1-2; D uncertain. The CDR3 has 12 amino acids. Trimming removed 5 bases from V and 6 bases from J, with 13 bases in between. Germline V gives CDR1 DFQATT, CDR2 SNEGSKA (reference sequence). The CDR3 protein is CSALRVPDGYTF. The CDR3 DNA reads TGCAGTGCTCTTCGCGTGCCCGATGGCTACACCTTC.

This rearrangement joins TRBV28 to TRBJ1-2; D is undetermined. V was shortened by 1 base and J by 7 bases, with 7 bases between the two germline ends. This CDR3 region has 12 residues. Per the germline V gene, CDR1 is MDHEN and CDR2 is SYDVKM. The CDR3 is CASSLLFFGYTF. For the CDR3, the DNA is TGTGCCAGCAGTTTATTGTTTTTTGGCTACACCTTC.

The V call is TRBV12-3 or TRBV12-4, the J call TRBJ2-1, with D hard to call. The CDR3 has 11 residues. Trimming stripped 5 bases from V and 8 bases from J, with 7 bases between. The DNA of the CDR3 is TGTGCCAGCAGTCCTCAGGATGAGCAGTTCTTC. This sequence encodes CASSPQDEQFF.

This clonotype was counted between two and nine times. The genes are TRBV5-6 and TRBJ1-2; no firm D call. The V end lost 2 bases, the J end lost 9 bases, and 17 bases lay between the germline ends. Germline assignment: CDR1 SGHDT and CDR2 YYEEEE. CDR3 length: 14 residues. CDR3 DNA: TGTGCCAGCAGCTTCGGCAGAACGGATCTAAGCTACACCTTC. Translating it yields CASSFGRTDLSYTF. Full variable domain (remainder filled in from reference TRBV5-6 and TRBJ1-2): DAGVTQSPTHLIKTRGQQVTLRCSPKSGHDTVSWYQQALGQGPQFIFQYYEEEERQRGNFPDRFSGHQFPNYSSELNVNALLLGDSALYLCASSFGRTDLSYTFGSGTRLTVV.

The V gene is TRBV6-2 or TRBV6-3, the J gene TRBJ2-7; either TRBD1 or TRBD2 may fit D (5 bases each). The CDR3 consists of 16 residues. CDR1 and CDR2 (germline): MNHEY, SVGEGT. Deletions cut 0 bases from V and 3 bases from J, with 15 bases between. The CDR3 sequence is CASSYSRGRFFYEQYF. CDR3 sequence (DNA): TGTGCCAGCAGTTACTCGAGGGGACGGTTCTTCTACGAGCAGTACTTC.